The 31 T cell receptor beta chains reported below all come from one sample, sequenced in a study of cytomegalovirus exposure and HLA in healthy donors. The study ran its PCR with 60 Vbeta and 13 Jbeta primers. Measured with immunoSEQ multiplex PCR; TCRdb has only the in-frame clones, and not every one. The table records about 25,000 clones, approximately 79% of them present only once. The sequencing sample was made of PBMCs. The receptor set was obtained from a male donor in good health and CMV-seronegative.

V is TRBV5-1 and J is TRBJ1-1; 10 nucleotides align to TRBD1. From germline, CDR1 is SGHRS and CDR2 YFSETQ. V was pared by 0 bases and J by 7 bases, with 6 bases of the junction left unmatched. This CDR3 comprises 15 residues. The CDR3 sequence: CASSLATGGEIEAFF. CDR3 bases: TGCGCCAGCAGCTTGGCGACAGGGGGCGAAATTGAAGCTTTCTTT. The entire variable domain, with the rest obtained from reference TRBV5-1 and TRBJ1-1, is as follows: KAGVTQTPRYLIKTRGQQVTLSCSPISGHRSVSWYQQTPGQGLQFLFEYFSETQRNKGNFPGRFSGRQFSNSRSEMNVSTLELGDSALYLCASSLATGGEIEAFFGQGTRLTVV.

The chain recombines TRBV30 with TRBJ2-5, with TRBD2 identical over 9 bases. V lost 5 bases to trimming and J lost 5 bases; unmatched junction nucleotides: 6. The length of the CDR3 is 13 residues. Germline assignment: CDR1 GTSNPN and CDR2 SVGIG (reference sequence). The CDR3 DNA follows: TGTGCCTGGGATAGCGGGAGAACGGAGACCCAGTACTTC. It encodes CAWDSGRTETQYF.

V gene TRBV15 combines with J gene TRBJ1-3; 8 bases are shared with TRBD1. Germline V gene data show CDR1 as LNHNV and CDR2 as YYDKDF (reference sequence). The CDR3 contains 15 residues. The junction had 6 bases not matched to a gene; V was cut back by 8 bases and J by 0 bases. The CDR3 protein is CATGRDRSSGNTIYF. CDR3 nucleotide sequence: TGTGCCACCGGACGGGACAGGAGCTCTGGAAACACCATATATTTT.

The chain uses TRBV7-6 and TRBJ2-7; possibly TRBD2 for D (5 bases). Germline V gene sequence: CDR1 SGHVS, CDR2 FNYEAQ. Trimming took off 0 bases at V and 5 bases at J, with 14 bases between the two ends. The CDR3 extends over 15 amino acids. CDR3 coding DNA: TGTGCCAGCAGCTTAGCGGGCGGGCCCGGGGACGAGCAGTACTTC. Its translation is CASSLAGGPGDEQYF.

The chain uses TRBV15 and TRBJ1-3; weak D call: TRBD1 (6 bases). Germline loops: CDR1 LNHNV, CDR2 YYDKDF (reference sequence). The CDR3 has 18 amino acids. Trimming cost V 0 bases and J 2 bases, with 17 bases left between them. The CDR3 reads CATSRDWAGGQAGNTIYF. Here the CDR3 DNA reads TGTGCCACCAGCAGAGATTGGGCGGGGGGCCAGGCTGGAAACACCATATATTTT.

The chain combines TRBV27 with TRBJ1-2; maybe TRBD1 (6 bases). The V end lost 4 bases, the J end lost 8 bases, and 17 bases lay between the germline ends. Germline V lookup: CDR1 MNHEY, CDR2 SMNVEV (reference sequence). This CDR3 spans 14 amino acids. DNA for the CDR3: TGTGCCAGCAGTTCCACGACAGGTTCCAGGGGCTACACCTTC. It codes for CASSSTTGSRGYTF.

The chain links TRBV2 to TRBJ2-7; 7 bases agree with TRBD1. Germline V lookup: CDR1 SNHLY, CDR2 FYNNEI. V shed 6 bases, J shed 1 base, and the junction held 3 bases outside the gene matches. The CDR3 covers 13 residues. The CDR3 DNA reads TGTGCCAGCAGGGACAGGCAATCCTACGAGCAGTACTTC. Amino acid sequence: CASRDRQSYEQYF.

This clone has a handful of counts. The V and J genes are TRBV18 and TRBJ1-1; no clear D. This CDR3 comprises 12 residues. In germline, CDR1 is KGHSH, CDR2 LQKENI. Trimming pared 6 bases from V and 1 base from J, leaving 6 bases between. CDR3 DNA sequence: TGTGCCAGCTCCACGGGGAACACTGAAGCTTTCTTT. Translating it yields CASSTGNTEAFF.

This chain's CDR3 is CSVTRGDRRETQYF. In DNA form, the CDR3 reads TGCAGCGTGACTCGTGGGGACAGAAGGGAGACCCAGTACTTC. V usage is TRBV29-1 and J usage is TRBJ2-5; TRBD1 aligns across 7 bases. Looked up from germline, CDR1 is SQVTM and CDR2 is ANQGSEA. This CDR3 comprises 14 residues. With V trimmed by 6 bases and J by 5 bases, 12 bases remained unmatched.

The gene calls are TRBV7-3 and TRBJ1-2, with 9 bases identical to TRBD1. The trim removed 5 bases at V and 9 bases at J, leaving 7 bases unmatched. The germline V gene has CDR1 SGHTA and CDR2 FQGTGA. The CDR3 is made up of 13 amino acids. CDR3 in amino acids: CASSPGTGPSYTF. The CDR3 DNA sequence: TGTGCCAGCAGCCCCGGGACAGGGCCGAGCTACACCTTC.

The rearrangement uses TRBV15 and TRBJ2-1; TRBD1 matches 7 bases. CDR1 and CDR2 (germline): LNHNV, YYDKDF (reference sequence). The J segment lost 5 bases and the V segment lost 3 bases, leaving 4 bases of the junction unmatched. The CDR3 has 14 amino acids. The CDR3 region has the DNA TGTGCCACCAGCAGTCCCGGGACAGACAATGAGCAGTTCTTC. Translation gives CATSSPGTDNEQFF.

V usage is TRBV30 and J usage is TRBJ2-7, with D maybe TRBD2 (6 bases). Trimming stripped 3 bases from V and 0 bases from J, with 6 bases between. CDR3 size: 12 residues. Germline V gene data show CDR1 as GTSNPN and CDR2 as SVGIG (reference sequence). CDR3 region: CAWRAGSYEQYF. The DNA of the CDR3 is TGTGCCTGGAGAGCGGGCTCCTACGAGCAGTACTTC.

The V call is TRBV7-3, the J call TRBJ1-5; D remains ambiguous. This CDR3 contains 16 residues. Germline V gene lookup returns CDR1 SGHTA and CDR2 FQGTGA. V was clipped by 5 bases and J by 0 bases, with 14 bases between them. CDR3 in amino acids: CASSPSRTGSNQPQHF. CDR3 sequence (DNA): TGTGCCAGCAGCCCAAGTAGGACTGGTAGCAATCAGCCCCAGCATTTT.

The chain couples TRBV4-2 to TRBJ2-7; weak D call: TRBD1 (5 bases). The CDR3 covers 16 residues. Trimming stripped 0 bases from V and 2 bases from J, with 14 bases between. The V gene's germline CDR1 is LGHNA and CDR2 YNFKEQ. In DNA, the CDR3 is TGTGCCAGCAGCCAAGATTCAATAGACAGCCCCTACGAGCAGTACTTC. The encoded protein is CASSQDSIDSPYEQYF.

This clone was observed a handful of times. This chain uses TRBV28 with TRBJ1-1; no clear D. The CDR3 has 14 residues. Germline values: CDR1 MDHEN, CDR2 SYDVKM. Trimming shortened V by 1 base and J by 3 bases, and 9 bases separated the two germline ends. CDR3 sequence reads: CASSLSSGYTEAFF. In DNA form, the CDR3 reads TGTGCCAGCAGTTTATCCTCAGGCTACACTGAAGCTTTCTTT.

V gene TRBV5-1 combines with J gene TRBJ1-2; unclear D gene. Trimming removed 0 bases from V and 1 base from J, with 7 bases in between. Germline V gene data show CDR1 as SGHRS and CDR2 as YFSETQ. CDR3 length equals 14 residues. The DNA for the CDR3 is TGCGCCAGCAGCTTGGGCGACTATAACTATGGCTACACCTTC. Its protein is CASSLGDYNYGYTF.

The chain is built from TRBV19 and TRBJ1-5, with 8 bases identical to TRBD1. This CDR3 is built from 17 residues. Trimming cost V 4 bases and J 3 bases; bases outside gene matches: 11. In germline, CDR1 is LNHDA, CDR2 SQIVND (reference sequence). CDR3 protein: CASSRGVGQGYNQPQHF. CDR3 DNA sequence: TGTGCCAGTAGTAGAGGCGTCGGACAGGGTTACAATCAGCCCCAGCATTTT.

The genes are TRBV13 and TRBJ1-1, with unresolved D. Germline V gene data show CDR1 as PRHDT and CDR2 as FYEKMQ (reference sequence). The germline V and J ends were trimmed by 5 bases and 8 bases, with 12 bases remaining between them. There are 12 residues in the CDR3. In nucleotides, the CDR3 is TGTGCCAGCAGCCTACGGGGTAGGGAAGCTTTCTTT. It encodes CASSLRGREAFF. Full variable domain (remainder filled in from reference TRBV13 and TRBJ1-1): AAGVIQSPRHLIKEKRETATLKCYPIPRHDTVYWYQQGPGQDPQFLISFYEKMQSDKGSIPDRFSAQQFSDYHSELNMSSLELGDSALYFCASSLRGREAFFGQGTRLTVV.

V usage is TRBV7-2 and J usage is TRBJ1-1; 7 nucleotides align to TRBD1. The ends lost 3 bases at V and 6 bases at J; junction bases unmatched: 1. This CDR3 region has 12 residues. Germline V gene lookup returns CDR1 SGHTA and CDR2 FQGNSA. This CDR3 is CASSFTGAEAFF. CDR3 sequence (DNA): TGTGCCAGCAGCTTCACAGGGGCTGAAGCTTTCTTT.

J is TRBJ1-1 and V is TRBV15, with D perhaps TRBD1 (5 bases). The V gene lost 5 bases and the J gene lost 0 bases, with 13 bases spanning the gap. CDR1 is LNHNV, CDR2 YYDKDF, per germline (reference sequence). This CDR3 comprises 15 residues. The CDR3: CATSAPGLLNTEAFF. CDR3 DNA: TGTGCCACCAGCGCTCCGGGACTCTTGAACACTGAAGCTTTCTTT.

A few counts support this clone. The CDR3: CASSYGLASYNEQFF. The CDR3 DNA is TGTGCCAGCAGTTACGGACTAGCGTCCTACAATGAGCAGTTCTTC. The J gene is TRBJ2-1, the V gene TRBV6-5, with 9 bases fitting TRBD2. Trimming at V came to 2 bases and at J to 1 base, leaving 0 bases not matched to a gene. The CDR3 has 15 residues. The germline gives CDR1 MNHEY, CDR2 SVGAGI.

CDR3 nucleotides: TGTGCCAGCAGTTTGTCGGGACAGGCGCCTAACTATGGCTACACCTTC. Amino acids: CASSLSGQAPNYGYTF. This chain joins TRBV27 and TRBJ1-2; 8 nucleotides line up with TRBD1. V was clipped by 3 bases and J by 0 bases; unmatched bases: 6. The CDR3 runs to 16 residues. Germline lookup yields CDR1 MNHEY and CDR2 SMNVEV (reference sequence).

In its sample, this clone was seen a few times. The chain uses TRBV5-1 and TRBJ2-2; the match to TRBD2 covers 15 bases. V shed 4 bases and J 6 bases; nucleotides not matched to a gene: 4. Per the germline V gene, CDR1 is SGHRS and CDR2 is YFSETQ. The CDR3 consists of 16 residues. CDR3 residues: CASSGLAGGSPGELFF. The CDR3 coding sequence is TGCGCCAGCAGCGGACTAGCGGGAGGGAGCCCCGGGGAGCTGTTTTTT.

The chain recombines TRBV7-2 with TRBJ2-1; 11 nucleotides line up with TRBD2. Unmatched junction bases numbered 14, after V lost 1 base and J lost 6 bases. CDR3 length: 19 residues. The V gene's germline CDR1 is SGHTA and CDR2 FQGNSA. The CDR3 nucleotides are TGTGCCAGCAGCTTAGAGTCCCCCGGGACTAGCGGACTTAGCAATGAGCAGTTCTTC. Translating it yields CASSLESPGTSGLSNEQFF.

This clone has more than one count but fewer than ten. CDR3 region: CASTLPLAGGVETQYF. The CDR3 bases are TGTGCCAGCACCCTCCCCCTAGCGGGAGGAGTCGAGACCCAGTACTTC. This chain connects TRBV28 to TRBJ2-5; TRBD2 matches 11 bases. V lost 7 bases to trimming and J lost 5 bases; unmatched junction nucleotides: 12. The CDR3 extends over 16 amino acids. CDR1 MDHEN and CDR2 SYDVKM come from the germline V gene.

This chain connects TRBV10-3 to TRBJ1-5; 8 nucleotides agree with TRBD1. In germline, CDR1 is ENHRY, CDR2 SYGVKD. J was trimmed by 7 bases and V by 6 bases; bases with no gene match: 5. The CDR3 length is 13 residues. The CDR3 DNA sequence: TGTGCCATCAGGGAACCAGGGGGCCAGCCCCAGCATTTT. This translates into CAIREPGGQPQHF.

The chain recombines TRBV10-3 with TRBJ1-1, with a weak D call TRBD1 (6 bases). CDR1 and CDR2 from the germline V gene are ENHRY and SYGVKD. Trimming stripped 6 bases from V and 1 base from J, with 9 bases between. The CDR3 is made up of 13 amino acids. CDR3 coding DNA: TGTGCCATCAGGAACAGGGAGAACACTGAAGCTTTCTTT. Translating it yields CAIRNRENTEAFF.

The chain recombines TRBV6-5 with TRBJ2-1, with D possibly matching TRBD2 (7 bases). Germline loops: CDR1 MNHEY, CDR2 SVGAGI. The CDR3 spans 14 residues. Trimming cost V 8 bases and J 2 bases, with 13 bases left between them. The CDR3 region is CASGGAGAYNEQFF. DNA of the CDR3: TGTGCCAGCGGGGGGGCAGGGGCCTACAATGAGCAGTTCTTC.

V usage is TRBV5-1 and J usage is TRBJ1-1; D is uncertain. The CDR3 runs 16 residues. Germline lookup yields CDR1 SGHRS and CDR2 YFSETQ. Between the trimmed V and J ends, which lost 4 bases and 0 bases, there was a span of 16 bases. The CDR3 here is CASSPMGDLVNTEAFF. The CDR3 DNA is TGCGCCAGCAGCCCTATGGGAGATCTCGTGAACACTGAAGCTTTCTTT. Full variable domain (rest looked up from reference TRBV5-1 and TRBJ1-1): KAGVTQTPRYLIKTRGQQVTLSCSPISGHRSVSWYQQTPGQGLQFLFEYFSETQRNKGNFPGRFSGRQFSNSRSEMNVSTLELGDSALYLCASSPMGDLVNTEAFFGQGTRLTVV.

This clone showed up just once. The chain joins TRBV6-5 to TRBJ2-5; TRBD2 aligns across 7 bases. This CDR3 region has 14 residues. J was trimmed by 5 bases and V by 5 bases; bases with no gene match: 8. The germline V gene encodes CDR1 MNHEY and CDR2 SVGAGI. The CDR3 DNA sequence: TGTGCCAGCAGTCCCCGGCCGGGGGGTGAGACCCAGTACTTC. Translated: CASSPRPGGETQYF.

V and J are TRBV6-1 and TRBJ2-7; TRBD2 matches 7 bases. The CDR3 length is 14 residues. Germline CDR1 is MNHNS and CDR2 is SASEGT. The J segment lost 7 bases and the V segment lost 7 bases, leaving 13 bases of the junction unmatched. DNA of the CDR3: TGTGCCAGCACGGCGGCGGGGGAAGGTAGGGAGCAGTACTTC. Its translation: CASTAAGEGREQYF.